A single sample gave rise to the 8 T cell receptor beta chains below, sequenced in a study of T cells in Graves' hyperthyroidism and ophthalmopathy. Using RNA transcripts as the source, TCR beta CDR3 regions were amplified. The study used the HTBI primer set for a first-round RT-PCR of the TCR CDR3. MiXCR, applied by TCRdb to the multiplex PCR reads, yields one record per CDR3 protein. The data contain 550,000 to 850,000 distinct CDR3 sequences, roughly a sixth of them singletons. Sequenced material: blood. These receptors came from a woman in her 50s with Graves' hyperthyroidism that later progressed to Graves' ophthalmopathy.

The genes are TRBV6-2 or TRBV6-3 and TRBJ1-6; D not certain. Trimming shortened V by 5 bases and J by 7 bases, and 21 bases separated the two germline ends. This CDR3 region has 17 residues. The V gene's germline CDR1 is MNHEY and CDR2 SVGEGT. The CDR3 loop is CASSTPGNRRVNSPLHF. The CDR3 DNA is TGTGCCAGCAGTACACCCGGTAACCGGAGAGTAAATTCACCCCTCCACTTT.

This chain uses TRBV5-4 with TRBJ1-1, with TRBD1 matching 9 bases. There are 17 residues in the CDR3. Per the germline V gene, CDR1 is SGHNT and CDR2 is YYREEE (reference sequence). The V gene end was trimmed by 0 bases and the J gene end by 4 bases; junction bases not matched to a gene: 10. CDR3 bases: TGTGCCAGCAGCTTGGGATCGGGGACAGGGAGAGTCACTGAAGCTTTCTTT. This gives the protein CASSLGSGTGRVTEAFF.

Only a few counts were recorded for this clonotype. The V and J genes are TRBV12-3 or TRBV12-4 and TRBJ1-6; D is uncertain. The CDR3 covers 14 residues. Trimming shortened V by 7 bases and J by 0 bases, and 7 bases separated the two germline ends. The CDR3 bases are TGTGCCAGCACCGCAGACTCCTATAATTCACCCCTCCACTTT. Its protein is CASTADSYNSPLHF.

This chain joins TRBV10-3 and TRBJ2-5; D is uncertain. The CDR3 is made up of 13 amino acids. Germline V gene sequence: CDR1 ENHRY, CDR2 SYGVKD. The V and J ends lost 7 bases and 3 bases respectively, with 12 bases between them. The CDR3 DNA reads TGTGCCATCACGGCAGAATTAAAAGAGACCCAGTACTTC. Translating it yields CAITAELKETQYF.

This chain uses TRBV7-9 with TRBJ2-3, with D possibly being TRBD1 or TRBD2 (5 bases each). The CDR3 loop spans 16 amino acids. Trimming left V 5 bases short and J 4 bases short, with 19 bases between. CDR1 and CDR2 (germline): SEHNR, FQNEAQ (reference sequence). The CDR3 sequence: CASSHPKPGRSDTQYF. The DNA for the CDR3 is TGTGCCAGCAGCCACCCCAAACCGGGACGTTCAGATACGCAGTATTTT.

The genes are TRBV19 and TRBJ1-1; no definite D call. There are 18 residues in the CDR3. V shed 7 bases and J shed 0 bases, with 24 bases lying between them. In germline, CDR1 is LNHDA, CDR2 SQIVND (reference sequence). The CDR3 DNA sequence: TGTGCCAGTACCCCCCGGGCGATGGGAGGGCGACTGAACACTGAAGCTTTCTTT. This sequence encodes CASTPRAMGGRLNTEAFF.

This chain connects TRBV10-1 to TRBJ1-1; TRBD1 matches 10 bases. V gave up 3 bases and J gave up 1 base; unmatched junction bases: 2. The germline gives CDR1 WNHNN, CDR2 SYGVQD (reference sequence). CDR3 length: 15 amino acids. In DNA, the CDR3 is TGCGCCAGCAGTGAAGACAGGGGGCAGAACACTGAAGCTTTCTTT. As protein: CASSEDRGQNTEAFF.

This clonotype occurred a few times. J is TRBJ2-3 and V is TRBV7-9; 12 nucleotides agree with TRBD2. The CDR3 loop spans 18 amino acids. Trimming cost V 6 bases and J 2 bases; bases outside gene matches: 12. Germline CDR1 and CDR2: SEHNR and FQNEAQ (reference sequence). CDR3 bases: TGTGCCAGCAGTTACCTAGCGGGGGGGCAAACCTCCACAGATACGCAGTATTTT. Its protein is CASSYLAGGQTSTDTQYF.